This T cell receptor (beta chain) originates from a study of blood T cells in healthy people across ages. Study information: Template switching picked up about one barcoded beta molecule for each two T cells. Study-wide findings and caveats: Diversity figures derived from one million T cells were judged to underestimate the true value. Percentage of naive T cells showed a strong correlation with TCR beta diversity.

The use of a sample-barcoded 5' primer and a J-beta primer mix characterized a second PCR of about 6 to 12 cycles. MiXCR, run by TCRdb on the 5' RACE reads, gives a single entry per CDR3 protein. The sample lists around 500,000 distinct CDR3 sequences; approximately 26% were seen once. There are 15 residues in the CDR3. Trimming took 7 bases from V and 4 from J, leaving 17 bases between them. The V gene's germline CDR1 is SGHAT and CDR2 FQNNGV. This clonotype was counted only a few times. Its matching antigen is unknown. The data were also submitted as part of a second study, on T cells of mothers and their children. As reported in that work: Using around 1.5 ug per 15 ul, all extracted RNA underwent cDNA synthesis.

This sequence originates from a boy under 10 years old in good health. This rearrangement joins TRBV11-2 to TRBJ1-3, with D uncertain. Sequenced material: blood. The CDR3: CASTQMPGPGNTIYF. In nucleotides, the CDR3 is TGTGCCAGCACCCAAATGCCGGGCCCCGGAAACACCATATATTTT.